These 28 T cell receptor beta chains came from one sample sequenced in a study of T cells in Graves' hyperthyroidism and ophthalmopathy. RNA transcripts gave rise to amplified TCR beta CDR3 regions. A first-round RT-PCR of the TCR CDR3 used the HTBI primer set. TCRdb ran MiXCR on the multiplex PCR reads and lists one entry per CDR3 protein. The profile covers over 500,000 distinct CDR3 sequences, with roughly 16% appearing a single time and 25% to 30% taken by the ten largest. What was sequenced was blood. These receptor sequences come from a woman aged 25 to 39 with Graves' ophthalmopathy.

This clonotype was recorded at least ten times. The rearrangement joins TRBV20-1 to TRBJ1-4, with D unclear. CDR1 DFQATT and CDR2 SNEGSKA come from the germline V gene (reference sequence). The V end lost 6 bases, the J end lost 0 bases, and 8 bases lay between the germline ends. This CDR3 is 13 amino acids long. CDR3 sequence (DNA): TGCAGTGCCGGACTAACAACTAATGAAAAACTGTTTTTT. Its protein product is CSAGLTTNEKLFF.

This clonotype was picked up many times. The chain links TRBV2 to TRBJ2-1; D is unclear. This CDR3 has 18 residues. Germline assignment: CDR1 SNHLY and CDR2 FYNNEI. The germline V and J ends were trimmed by 1 base and 4 bases, with 20 bases remaining between them. The CDR3 nucleotides read TGTGCCAGCAGTGAAGGCGCAGTTAGGGTAGCTGGATACAATGAGCAGTTCTTC. As protein: CASSEGAVRVAGYNEQFF.

The chain combines TRBV6-2 or TRBV6-3 with TRBJ2-3; TRBD2 aligns across 13 bases. The CDR3 has 16 amino acids. Trimming cost V 5 bases and J 5 bases; bases outside gene matches: 7. Germline V lookup: CDR1 MNHEY, CDR2 SVGEGT. The CDR3 region is CASSPGTSGTGDTQYF. The CDR3 region has the DNA TGTGCCAGCAGTCCAGGGACTAGCGGGACGGGAGATACGCAGTATTTT.

In its sample, this clonotype was seen a few times. The V call is TRBV27, the J call TRBJ2-1; D tentatively reads TRBD1 or TRBD2 (6 bases each). CDR1 and CDR2 (germline): MNHEY, SMNVEV (reference sequence). The V gene lost 2 bases and the J gene lost 0 bases, with 17 bases spanning the gap. CDR3 length: 18 amino acids. The CDR3 sequence: CASSLDTRGQSSYNEQFF. Here the CDR3 DNA reads TGTGCCAGCAGTTTAGATACACGGGGGCAGAGCTCCTACAATGAGCAGTTCTTC.

The chain has TRBV20-1 and TRBJ2-7, with D tentatively TRBD1 or TRBD2 (5 bases each). V lost 4 bases and J lost 4, with 11 bases in between. Germline CDR1 DFQATT, CDR2 SNEGSKA (reference sequence). This CDR3 has 12 residues. The CDR3 sequence is CSAKGRNYEQYF. DNA for the CDR3: TGCAGTGCTAAGGGACGGAATTACGAGCAGTACTTC.

The table lists this clonotype with many counts. This chain connects TRBV30 to TRBJ1-6, with D possibly matching TRBD1 (5 bases). Trimming pared 3 bases from V and 6 bases from J, leaving 9 bases between. This CDR3 has 13 amino acids. The germline V gene has CDR1 GTSNPN and CDR2 SVGIG (reference sequence). CDR3 bases: TGTGCCTGGAGAAGACAGTTTAATTCACCCCTCCACTTT. It yields the protein CAWRRQFNSPLHF.

The DNA for the CDR3 is TGTGCCAGTCCCGCTATATTAGCGGGAGGGCCTTATGAAAATGAGCAGTTCTTC. Protein product: CASPAILAGGPYENEQFF. The chain has TRBV28 and TRBJ2-1; 11 bases match TRBD2. The CDR3 is made up of 18 amino acids. V dropped 9 bases and J dropped 7; count of bases not matched to a gene: 20. The V gene's germline CDR1 is MDHEN and CDR2 SYDVKM. The whole variable domain, remainder taken from reference TRBV28 and TRBJ2-1, is DVKVTQSSRYLVKRTGEKVFLECVQDMDHENMFWYRQDPGLGLRLIYFSYDVKMKEKGDIPEGYSVSREKKERFSLILESASTNQTSMYLCASPAILAGGPYENEQFFGPGTRLTVL.

This clonotype was seen more than once but under ten times. The chain links TRBV6-1 to TRBJ2-3, with unresolved D. The CDR3 spans 15 residues. CDR1 and CDR2 from the germline V gene are MNHNS and SASEGT. V shed 5 bases and J shed 0 bases, with 12 bases lying between them. DNA for the CDR3: TGTGCCAGCAGTTCGGGCCCTGCTAGCACAGATACGCAGTATTTT. It yields the protein CASSSGPASTDTQYF.

This clonotype has only one observation. J is TRBJ2-3 and V is TRBV6-2 or TRBV6-3; 9 bases align to TRBD2. V shed 2 bases, J shed 1 base, and the junction held 4 bases outside the gene matches. CDR3 length: 16 residues. The germline CDR1 and CDR2 sequences are MNHEY and SVGEGT. The CDR3 loop is CASSYGASGGTDTQYF. The CDR3 DNA follows: TGTGCCAGCAGTTACGGGGCTAGCGGGGGCACAGATACGCAGTATTTT.

This clonotype was recorded at least ten times. The chain carries TRBV7-2 and TRBJ1-2; possibly TRBD1 for D (6 bases). V was cut by 7 bases and J by 4 bases, with 16 bases left in between. The CDR3 loop spans 14 amino acids. Germline V gene sequence: CDR1 SGHTA, CDR2 FQGNSA. CDR3 sequence reads: CASITSGGLYGYTF. In nucleotides, the CDR3 is TGTGCCAGCATCACTAGTGGGGGCCTCTATGGCTACACCTTC.

In its sample, this clonotype was seen a few times. J is TRBJ2-7 and V is TRBV5-6; possibly TRBD2 for D (5 bases). The V and J ends lost 0 bases and 6 bases respectively, with 10 bases between them. Germline V gives CDR1 SGHDT, CDR2 YYEEEE. CDR3 size: 13 residues. CDR3 nucleotides: TGTGCCAGCAGCTTGGGCCCGGGGAGCGAGCAGTACTTC. Residues: CASSLGPGSEQYF.

The chain joins TRBV20-1 to TRBJ2-5; 7 bases are a match to TRBD2. Germline V lookup: CDR1 DFQATT, CDR2 SNEGSKA (reference sequence). After removal of 5 bases from V and 11 bases from J, the junction contained 14 bases not matched to a gene. The CDR3 extends over 13 amino acids. CDR3 DNA sequence: TGCAGTGCTGATTATCTAGCGGAGGGTCGTCAGTACTTC. It specifies CSADYLAEGRQYF.

The chain is built from TRBV15 and TRBJ2-2; 7 nucleotides align to TRBD2. Germline V gene lookup returns CDR1 LNHNV and CDR2 YYDKDF (reference sequence). The CDR3 contains 16 residues. Trimming removed 7 bases from V and 6 bases from J; junction bases left unmatched: 14. The CDR3 DNA follows: TGTGCCACCAACGAGCGTGATCTAGCGGTCGCCGGGGAGCTGTTTTTT. Translating it yields CATNERDLAVAGELFF.

V usage is TRBV10-3 and J usage is TRBJ2-2; possible D gene TRBD1, 5 bases. The V and J ends lost 0 bases and 4 bases respectively, with 9 bases between them. Per germline, CDR1 ENHRY and CDR2 SYGVKD. This CDR3 region has 15 residues. CDR3 amino acids: CAISESSQGTGELFF. Here the CDR3 DNA reads TGTGCCATCAGTGAGTCATCTCAGGGCACCGGGGAGCTGTTTTTT.

This clonotype was recorded many times. V is TRBV28 and J is TRBJ1-2, with D possibly TRBD1 on 6 matching bases. The V end was cut by 6 bases, the J end by 0 bases, with 17 bases between. The CDR3 is 16 residues long. Germline values: CDR1 MDHEN, CDR2 SYDVKM. The CDR3 sequence: CASSKDSLNPNYGYTF. The CDR3 bases are TGTGCCAGCAGCAAGGACAGCCTAAATCCTAACTATGGCTACACCTTC.

At least ten counts were recorded for this clonotype. The rearrangement links TRBV20-1 to TRBJ1-2; the D is unclear. Trimming took 0 bases from V and 3 from J, leaving 8 bases between them. Germline V lookup: CDR1 DFQATT, CDR2 SNEGSKA (reference sequence). The CDR3 runs 13 residues. This CDR3 is CSAREEMDYGYTF. CDR3 bases: TGCAGTGCTAGAGAAGAGATGGACTATGGCTACACCTTC.

This clonotype was seen a few times. The chain employs TRBV25-1 and TRBJ2-5, with TRBD1 identical over 7 bases. V dropped 3 bases and J dropped 11; count of bases not matched to a gene: 3. There are 11 residues in the CDR3. The V gene's germline CDR1 is MGHDK and CDR2 SYGVNS. This CDR3 is CASSEAGGQYF. CDR3 sequence (DNA): TGTGCCAGCAGTGAGGCAGGGGGACAGTACTTC. The full variable domain, rest sourced from reference TRBV25-1 and TRBJ2-5, is EADIYQTPRYLVIGTGKKITLECSQTMGHDKMYWYQQDPGMELHLIHYSYGVNSTEKGDLSSESTVSRIRTEHFPLTLESARPSHTSQYLCASSEAGGQYFGPGTRLLVL.

This chain links TRBV19 with TRBJ1-4; D possibly corresponds to TRBD1 (5 bases). This CDR3 region has 18 residues. Per germline, CDR1 LNHDA and CDR2 SQIVND (reference sequence). V lost 3 bases to trimming and J lost 0 bases, with 17 bases between them. The CDR3 protein is CASSMGVRITATNEKLFF. CDR3 nucleotide sequence: TGTGCCAGTAGTATGGGGGTGAGGATAACCGCAACTAATGAAAAACTGTTTTTT. The full variable domain, its missing parts supplied by reference TRBV19 and TRBJ1-4, is DGGITQSPKYLFRKEGQNVTLSCEQNLNHDAMYWYRQDPGQGLRLIYYSQIVNDFQKGDIAEGYSVSREKKESFPLTVTSAQKNPTAFYLCASSMGVRITATNEKLFFGSGTQLSVL.

This clonotype was detected only a few times. The DNA of the CDR3 is TGTGCCCACGACGGTTCCCCTCCCTTCAATCAGCCCCAGCATTTT. Translated: CAHDGSPPFNQPQHF. The rearrangement links TRBV28 to TRBJ1-5; D not resolved. The CDR3 has 15 residues. The ends were cut back, 11 bases at V and 3 bases at J, with 20 bases in the middle. Germline CDR1 MDHEN, CDR2 SYDVKM.

This clonotype was observed at least ten times. This chain joins TRBV7-9 and TRBJ2-3; 8 positions agree with TRBD2. This CDR3 comprises 15 residues. Germline-derived CDR1 and CDR2 are SEHNR and FQNEAQ (reference sequence). After removal of 0 bases from V and 6 bases from J, the junction contained 5 bases not matched to a gene. The CDR3 DNA is TGTGCCAGCAGCTTAGCAACTAGCGGTGCGGATACGCAGTATTTT. As protein: CASSLATSGADTQYF. The variable domain in full, completed from reference TRBV7-9 and TRBJ2-3, reads DTGVSQNPRHKITKRGQNVTFRCDPISEHNRLYWYRQTLGQGPEFLTYFQNEAQLEKSRLLSDRFSAERPKGSFSTLEIQRTEQGDSAMYLCASSLATSGADTQYFGPGTRLTVL.

The rearrangement joins TRBV30 to TRBJ2-1, with 9 bases lining up with TRBD2. Germline V gene sequence: CDR1 GTSNPN, CDR2 SVGIG (reference sequence). The CDR3 length is 16 residues. Trimming took 3 bases from V and 7 from J; bases not matched to a gene: 13. The CDR3 region is CAWRSRGGRARNEQFF. The CDR3 nucleotides are TGTGCCTGGAGGTCCCGGGGCGGGAGGGCCAGAAATGAGCAGTTCTTC. Combining the CDR3 with reference TRBV30 and TRBJ2-1 gives the whole variable domain SQTIHQWPATLVQPVGSPLSLECTVEGTSNPNLYWYRQAAGRGLQLLFYSVGIGQISSEVPQNLSASRPQDRQFILSSKKLLLSDSGFYLCAWRSRGGRARNEQFFGPGTRLTVL.

The genes are TRBV9 and TRBJ2-3; 8 bases are shared with TRBD2. The CDR3 extends over 17 amino acids. The germline gives CDR1 SGDLS, CDR2 YYNGEE. The junction had 14 bases not matched to a gene; V was cut back by 2 bases and J by 6 bases. This CDR3 reads CASSVSMRGERRDTQYF. The DNA for the CDR3 is TGTGCCAGCAGCGTTTCCATGCGGGGGGAAAGGCGGGATACGCAGTATTTT.

The chain recombines TRBV12-3 or TRBV12-4 with TRBJ2-6; 7 bases fit TRBD1. This CDR3 has 17 amino acids. Trimming cost V 5 bases and J 0 bases; bases outside gene matches: 7. The CDR3 region is CASSPQGTSSGANVLTF. The CDR3 region has the DNA TGTGCCAGCAGTCCACAGGGGACCAGCTCTGGGGCCAACGTCCTGACTTTC.

The CDR3 nucleotides read TGTGCCAGCAGTTTTAGCGGGACTAGCGGGAGGGCCCGTACAGATACGCAGTATTTT. It codes for CASSFSGTSGRARTDTQYF. V gene TRBV28 combines with J gene TRBJ2-3, with 16 bases fitting TRBD2. With 3 bases clipped from V and 3 bases from J, the junction kept 9 bases outside the gene matches. CDR1 and CDR2 (germline): MDHEN, SYDVKM. The CDR3 length is 19 residues.

The chain links TRBV12-3 or TRBV12-4 to TRBJ2-5; TRBD2 agrees at 13 bases. The CDR3 sequence is 16 residues long. V lost 4 bases, J lost 5 bases, and 7 bases stayed unmatched. The chain's CDR3 is CASSSWTSGRGETQYF. The CDR3, as DNA: TGTGCCAGCAGTTCCTGGACTAGCGGGAGAGGGGAGACCCAGTACTTC.

In this sample, this clonotype turned up many times. The CDR3 DNA is TGTGCCAGCAGCCTCATGGACCTTTCCACAGATACGCAGTATTTT. Its translation: CASSLMDLSTDTQYF. V usage is TRBV11-2 and J usage is TRBJ2-3, with D uncertain. CDR1 and CDR2 (germline): SGHAT, FQNNGV. The CDR3 has 15 amino acids. Trimming removed 5 bases from V and 2 bases from J, with 14 bases in between.

V is TRBV20-1 and J is TRBJ2-2; D remains ambiguous. V lost 0 bases to trimming and J lost 6 bases, with 14 bases between them. The CDR3 consists of 15 residues. Germline V CDR1 and CDR2: DFQATT, SNEGSKA (reference sequence). The CDR3 DNA reads TGCAGTGCTAGAGATGCTACCCCAGGTTCCGGGGAGCTGTTTTTT. Translation gives CSARDATPGSGELFF.

Turning to this clonotype: A much larger clonotype is one base distant, so this may be a read error. The chain links TRBV11-2 to TRBJ1-4; no firm D call. The germline gives CDR1 SGHAT, CDR2 FQNNGV. The CDR3 has 13 residues. The CDR3 sequence is CVSSFWENEKLFF. CDR3 coding DNA: TGTGTCAGCAGCTTTTGGGAGAATGAAAAACTGTTTTTT.